This TCR beta chain is drawn from a study of a mutant IDH1 vaccine in newly diagnosed glioma. About the research overall: In weeks 1, 3, 5, 7, 11, 15, 19 and 23, patients were vaccinated. Antecedent treatment encompassed radiotherapy, temozolomide, or their combination; the majority received both. Vaccination started 4-6 weeks after radiotherapy alone, or with temozolomide cycles. Study observations and caveats: Altogether, 93.3% of patients exhibited vaccine-induced immune responses.

A word on this clone: Its specificity is not known.

Some clones are missing from TCRdb's copy, which holds only in-frame ones; the method was immunoSEQ multiplex PCR. This sample has around 49,000 clones; about 77% occur once, and the top ten carry roughly 5.6%. CDR3 size: 11 residues. Trimming shortened V by 6 bases and J by 2 bases, and 4 bases separated the two germline ends. The germline V gene has CDR1 WSHSY and CDR2 SAAADI. The time point: week 5, during vaccination. The study gave 300 ug of mutant IDH1 20-mer peptide per vaccine dose, with topical imiquimod. Sequenced here: PBMCs, sampled from a glioma patient whose treatment included an IDH1 peptide vaccine. The TCR comes from a man aged 45-65 years with glioma. The chain couples TRBV10-2 to TRBJ1-2; D unresolved. CDR3 sequence reads: CASSLNYGYTF. In nucleotides, the CDR3 is TGCGCCAGCAGCCTGAACTATGGCTACACCTTC.